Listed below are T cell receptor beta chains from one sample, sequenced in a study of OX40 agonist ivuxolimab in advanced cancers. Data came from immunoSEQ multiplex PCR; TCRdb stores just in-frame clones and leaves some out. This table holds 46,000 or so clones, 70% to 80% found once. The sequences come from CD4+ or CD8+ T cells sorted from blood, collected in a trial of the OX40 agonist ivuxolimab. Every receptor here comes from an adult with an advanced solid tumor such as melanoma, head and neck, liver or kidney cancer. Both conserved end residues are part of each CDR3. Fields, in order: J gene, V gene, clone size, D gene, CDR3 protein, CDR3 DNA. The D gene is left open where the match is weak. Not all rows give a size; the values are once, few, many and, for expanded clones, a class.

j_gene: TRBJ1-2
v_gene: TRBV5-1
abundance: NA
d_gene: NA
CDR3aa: CASSLGQDNYGYTF
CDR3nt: TGCGCCAGCAGCTTGGGACAGGATAACTATGGCTACACCTTC

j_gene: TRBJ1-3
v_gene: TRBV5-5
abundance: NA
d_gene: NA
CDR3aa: CASSHRSGSSGNTIYF
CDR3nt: TGTGCCAGCAGCCATAGGTCTGGTAGCTCTGGAAACACCATATATTTT

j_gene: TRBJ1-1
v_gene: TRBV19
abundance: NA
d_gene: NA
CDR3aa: CASSINRPNTEAFF
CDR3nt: TGTGCCAGTAGTATTAACAGGCCGAACACTGAAGCTTTCTTT

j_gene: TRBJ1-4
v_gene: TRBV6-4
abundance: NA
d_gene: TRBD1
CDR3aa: CASSRDRDSEKLFF
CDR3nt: TGTGCCAGCAGTCGGGACAGGGACTCTGAAAAACTGTTTTTT

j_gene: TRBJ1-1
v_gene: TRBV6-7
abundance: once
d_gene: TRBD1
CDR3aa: CATGGTGEAEAFF
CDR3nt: TGTGCCACAGGAGGGACAGGGGAAGCTGAAGCTTTCTTT

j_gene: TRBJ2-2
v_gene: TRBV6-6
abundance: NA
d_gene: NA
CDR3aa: CASNEPGELFF
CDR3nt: TGTGCCAGCAATGAACCCGGGGAGCTGTTTTTT

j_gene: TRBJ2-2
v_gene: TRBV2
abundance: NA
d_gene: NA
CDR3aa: CASRRDRTGELFF
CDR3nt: TGTGCCAGCAGAAGGGACCGCACCGGGGAGCTGTTTTTT

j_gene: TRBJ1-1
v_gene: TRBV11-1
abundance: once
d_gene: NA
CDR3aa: CASSLAGKNTEAFF
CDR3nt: TGTGCCAGCAGCTTGGCAGGGAAGAACACTGAAGCTTTCTTT

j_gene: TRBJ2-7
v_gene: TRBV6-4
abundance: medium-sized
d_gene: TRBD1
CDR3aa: CATRTGDYCEQYF
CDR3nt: TGTGCCACCCGGACAGGGGATTATTGCGAGCAGTACTTC

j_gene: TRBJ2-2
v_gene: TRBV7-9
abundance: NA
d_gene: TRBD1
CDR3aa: CASSNRQGANTGELFF
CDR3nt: TGTGCCAGCAGCAATAGACAGGGGGCGAACACCGGGGAGCTGTTTTTT